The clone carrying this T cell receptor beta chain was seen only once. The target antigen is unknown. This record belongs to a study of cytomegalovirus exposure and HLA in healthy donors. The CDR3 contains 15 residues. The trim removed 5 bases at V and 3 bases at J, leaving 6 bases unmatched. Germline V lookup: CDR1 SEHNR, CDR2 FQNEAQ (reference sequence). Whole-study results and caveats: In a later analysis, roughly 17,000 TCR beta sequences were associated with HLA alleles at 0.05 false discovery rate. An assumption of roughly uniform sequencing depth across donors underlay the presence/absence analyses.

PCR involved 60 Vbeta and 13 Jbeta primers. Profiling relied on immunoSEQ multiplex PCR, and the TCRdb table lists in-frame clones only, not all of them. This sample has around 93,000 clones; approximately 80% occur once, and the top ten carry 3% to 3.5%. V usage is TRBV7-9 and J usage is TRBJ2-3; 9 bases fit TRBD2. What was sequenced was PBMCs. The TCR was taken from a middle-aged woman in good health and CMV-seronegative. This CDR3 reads CASSRSGSGTDTQYF. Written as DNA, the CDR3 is TGTGCCAGCAGCCGTAGCGGGAGCGGTACAGATACGCAGTATTTT.